The sequence of this TCR beta chain was determined in a study of blood T cell repertoires in COVID-19. The wider study: COVID-19 samples from acute and convalescent phases originated in the United States, Italy and Spain. T cells, B-cell-depleted T cells, or PBMCs supplied cDNA or gDNA.

Study processing details: Amplification of reference gene primers provided the estimated nucleated cell counts. The method was immunoSEQ multiplex PCR; TCRdb's version includes in-frame clones alone and lacks a portion of them. The DNA gave D and trimming, while V, J and clone size come from that table. The data contain about 75,000 clones, roughly 82% of them singletons. V dropped 0 bases and J dropped 8 bases, with 9 bases sitting between them. Germline V gives CDR1 MNHEY, CDR2 SVGAGI. The CDR3 is 13 residues long. Sample: peripheral blood. This chain links TRBV6-5 with TRBJ2-3, with D possibly matching TRBD1 (5 bases). This receptor was taken from a woman between 45 and 65 years old with acute or convalescent COVID-19. The CDR3 reads CASSYSPGRTQYF. The CDR3 DNA is TGTGCCAGCAGTTACTCCCCAGGGCGTACGCAGTATTTT.